These 26 T cell receptor beta chains came from one sample sequenced in a study of cytomegalovirus exposure and HLA in healthy donors. 60 Vbeta and 13 Jbeta primers were used in PCR. Measured with immunoSEQ multiplex PCR; TCRdb has only the in-frame clones, and not every one. In the table there are about 140,000 clones, about three quarters of which are singletons. Material: PBMCs. The receptor source for this set is a middle-aged woman in good health and CMV-seronegative.

This clone was counted ten times or more. The chain employs TRBV28 and TRBJ1-5; unclear D gene. V shed 8 bases and J shed 4 bases, with 15 bases lying between them. Looked up from germline, CDR1 is MDHEN and CDR2 is SYDVKM. The length of the CDR3 is 14 residues. This CDR3 reads CASWTTPTNQPQHF. Here the CDR3 DNA reads TGTGCCAGCTGGACTACCCCCACGAATCAGCCCCAGCATTTT.

Notes on this clone: In the same sample, other DNA sequences code for this CDR3. The chain couples TRBV19 to TRBJ2-2; TRBD1 is a possible D gene (6 bases). CDR1 and CDR2 (germline): LNHDA, SQIVND (reference sequence). The CDR3 sequence is 15 residues long. V lost 1 base and J lost 2, with 8 bases in between. CDR3 in DNA: TGTGCCAGTAGTATAGGGACAGTTAACACCGGGGAGCTGTTTTTT. It specifies CASSIGTVNTGELFF.

This chain joins TRBV18 and TRBJ1-5; no clear D gene. V was shortened by 4 bases and J by 2 bases, with 9 bases between the two germline ends. The CDR3 has 14 residues. Germline CDR1 KGHSH, CDR2 LQKENI. The CDR3 protein is CASSLSGGNQPQHF. In nucleotides, the CDR3 is TGTGCCAGCTCACTCTCGGGAGGCAATCAGCCCCAGCATTTT.

In DNA, the CDR3 is TGTGCCAGCAAGGGACAGACTGGAAACACCATATATTTT. Its translation is CASKGQTGNTIYF. The chain links TRBV28 to TRBJ1-3; TRBD1 matches at 7 bases. The V and J ends lost 7 bases and 2 bases, in that order; junction bases with no gene match: 2. Looked up from germline, CDR1 is MDHEN and CDR2 is SYDVKM. CDR3 length equals 13 residues. The full variable domain, with the rest looked up from reference TRBV28 and TRBJ1-3, is DVKVTQSSRYLVKRTGEKVFLECVQDMDHENMFWYRQDPGLGLRLIYFSYDVKMKEKGDIPEGYSVSREKKERFSLILESASTNQTSMYLCASKGQTGNTIYFGEGSWLTVV.

The rearrangement uses TRBV4-2 and TRBJ1-3, with D possibly being TRBD1 (6 bases). This CDR3 is 14 amino acids long. The V end was cut by 3 bases, the J end by 7 bases, with 13 bases between. Germline V gene sequence: CDR1 LGHNA, CDR2 YNFKEQ. CDR3: CASSQTDSLNTIYF. As DNA, the CDR3 is TGTGCCAGCAGCCAGACGGACAGCCTCAACACCATATATTTT.

The genes are TRBV19 and TRBJ1-2; the D gene is possibly TRBD1 (6 bases). Germline lookup yields CDR1 LNHDA and CDR2 SQIVND (reference sequence). The CDR3 has 15 amino acids. V lost 4 bases and J lost 3, with 15 bases in between. In DNA, the CDR3 is TGTGCCAGTAGTAGGACAGCTGATGGGGACTATGGCTACACCTTC. This codes for CASSRTADGDYGYTF.

This chain uses TRBV7-8 with TRBJ1-2, with D perhaps TRBD1 (6 bases). Trimming removed 6 bases at V and 13 bases at J, with 15 bases between. The CDR3 has 11 residues. CDR1 and CDR2 from the germline V gene are SGHVS and FQNEAQ. CDR3 DNA: TGTGCCAGCAGGGATTATGACAGGCCCACCTTC. Amino acids: CASRDYDRPTF. The variable domain in full, completed from reference TRBV7-8 and TRBJ1-2, reads GAGVSQSPRYKVAKRGQDVALRCDPISGHVSLFWYQQALGQGPEFLTYFQNEAQLDKSGLPSDRFFAERPEGSVSTLKIQRTQQEDSAVYLCASRDYDRPTFGSGTRLTVV.

The rearrangement uses TRBV5-4 and TRBJ1-2; TRBD1 might be the D (5 bases). This CDR3 comprises 15 residues. CDR1 is SGHNT, CDR2 YYREEE, per germline (reference sequence). V was trimmed by 1 base and J by 8 bases, leaving 18 bases between them. The CDR3, as DNA: TGTGCCAGCAGCTTGCGGGCAGGGTCCATTGGCGGCTACACCTTC. This gives the protein CASSLRAGSIGGYTF. Drawing the rest from reference TRBV5-4 and TRBJ1-2, the complete variable domain is ETGVTQSPTHLIKTRGQQVTLRCSSQSGHNTVSWYQQALGQGPQFIFQYYREEENGRGNFPPRFSGLQFPNYSSELNVNALELDDSALYLCASSLRAGSIGGYTFGSGTRLTVV.

This chain links TRBV5-8 with TRBJ1-4; no definite D call. V gave up 4 bases and J gave up 11 bases, with 15 bases separating them. The CDR3 contains 13 residues. CDR1 is SGHTS and CDR2 is YDEGEE in the germline V gene. The CDR3 coding sequence is TGTGCCAGCAGCCTCCTGGGAGGTTGGAAACTGTTTTTT. Protein sequence: CASSLLGGWKLFF. Variable domain in full (rest from reference TRBV5-8 and TRBJ1-4): EAGVTQSPTHLIKTRGQQATLRCSPISGHTSVYWYQQALGLGLQFLLWYDEGEERNRGNFPPRFSGRQFPNYSSELNVNALELEDSALYLCASSLLGGWKLFFGSGTQLSVL.

The rearrangement joins TRBV5-1 to TRBJ2-3; 7 bases are a match to TRBD1. The CDR3 loop spans 17 amino acids. CDR1 and CDR2 (germline): SGHRS, YFSETQ. V dropped 1 base and J dropped 3; count of bases not matched to a gene: 11. The CDR3 loop is CASSLWSRGLGTDTQYF. The CDR3 region has the DNA TGCGCCAGCAGCTTGTGGTCAAGGGGGCTAGGGACAGATACGCAGTATTTT.

This clone was seen a handful of times. J is TRBJ1-1 and V is TRBV5-5; D is perhaps TRBD1 (6 bases). This CDR3 spans 15 amino acids. Germline CDR1 reads SGHKS; CDR2 reads YYEKEE (reference sequence). V lost 6 bases and J 3 bases, leaving 18 bases between the germline ends. The CDR3: CASIPKVGGDTEAFF. For the CDR3, the DNA is TGTGCCAGCATCCCTAAGGTAGGGGGGGACACTGAAGCTTTCTTT.

The rearrangement joins TRBV6-6 to TRBJ1-4; 7 positions agree with TRBD1. The V gene's germline CDR1 is MNHNY and CDR2 SVGAGI (reference sequence). V shed 5 bases and J 0 bases; nucleotides not matched to a gene: 3. The CDR3 sequence is 15 residues long. The CDR3 spells CASSDGTATNEKLFF. The CDR3 DNA is TGTGCCAGCAGTGACGGGACAGCAACTAATGAAAAACTGTTTTTT.

The chain couples TRBV11-1 to TRBJ2-2; D uncertain. This CDR3 comprises 13 residues. Trimming took 0 bases from V and 6 from J, leaving 5 bases between them. Germline V lookup: CDR1 SGHAT, CDR2 FQDESV (reference sequence). Written as DNA, the CDR3 is TGTGCCAGCAGCTTAGCGCTACCCGGGGAGCTGTTTTTT. This translates into CASSLALPGELFF.

This chain links TRBV25-1 with TRBJ1-1; D gene uncertain. The ends were cut back, 5 bases at V and 0 bases at J, with 7 bases in the middle. Germline CDR1 MGHDK, CDR2 SYGVNS. The CDR3 is 13 amino acids. The CDR3: CASSRDMNTEAFF. The CDR3 nucleotides are TGTGCCAGCAGTCGAGACATGAACACTGAAGCTTTCTTT.

This sequence joins TRBV27 and TRBJ2-2; D may be TRBD2 (5 bases). CDR3 size: 14 residues. V lost 5 bases and J lost 1, with 8 bases in between. Germline values: CDR1 MNHEY, CDR2 SMNVEV (reference sequence). The CDR3 sequence is CASSRGMNTGELFF. The CDR3, as DNA: TGTGCCAGCAGTAGAGGGATGAACACCGGGGAGCTGTTTTTT.

The V and J genes are TRBV10-3 and TRBJ1-2, with TRBD1 identical over 9 bases. Germline V gene lookup returns CDR1 ENHRY and CDR2 SYGVKD. After removal of 4 bases from V and 10 bases from J, the junction contained 7 bases not matched to a gene. This CDR3 comprises 13 residues. For the CDR3, the DNA is TGTGCCATCAGTGGAGGGGACAGGGAGACCTACACCTTC. As protein: CAISGGDRETYTF.

The gene calls are TRBV5-1 and TRBJ2-1, with 8 bases that match TRBD2. The CDR3 runs to 16 residues. V was clipped by 0 bases and J by 2 bases; unmatched bases: 4. Germline CDR1 reads SGHRS; CDR2 reads YFSETQ. CDR3 nucleotides: TGCGCCAGCAGCTTGGCTCCGGGGGGGGCCTACAATGAGCAGTTCTTC. Its translation: CASSLAPGGAYNEQFF.

The chain joins TRBV7-3 to TRBJ2-3, with TRBD1 identical over 8 bases. This CDR3 region has 20 residues. Germline CDR1 is SGHTA and CDR2 is FQGTGA. V was pared by 3 bases and J by 2 bases, with 19 bases of the junction left unmatched. CDR3 bases: TGTGCCAGCAGCTTCACAGGGGGTTTAACCATTGAACCCCCCACAGATACGCAGTATTTT. It specifies CASSFTGGLTIEPPTDTQYF.

The V call is TRBV4-1, the J call TRBJ1-5; no clear D. The CDR3 loop spans 15 amino acids. V shed 1 base and J shed 0 bases, with 7 bases lying between them. The germline CDR1 and CDR2 sequences are MGHRA and YSYEKL. DNA for the CDR3: TGCGCCAGCAGCCAAGTTCCCCTTAGCAATCAGCCCCAGCATTTT. The encoded protein is CASSQVPLSNQPQHF.

The sample holds a few counts of this clone. The chain combines TRBV14 with TRBJ2-3; 9 bases are shared with TRBD2. The V gene's germline CDR1 is SGHDN and CDR2 FVKESK. After removal of 4 bases from V and 3 bases from J, the junction contained 8 bases not matched to a gene. The CDR3 runs 16 residues. The CDR3 sequence is CASSLLSGGGTDTQYF. The CDR3 coding sequence is TGTGCCAGCAGCCTGCTTAGCGGGGGCGGGACAGATACGCAGTATTTT.

The gene calls are TRBV27 and TRBJ1-2; a weak D match, TRBD1 (5 bases). The CDR3 consists of 16 residues. V lost 0 bases to trimming and J lost 4 bases, with 15 bases between them. Germline-derived CDR1 and CDR2 are MNHEY and SMNVEV (reference sequence). CDR3 residues: CASSLSGGADFYGYTF. In DNA, the CDR3 is TGTGCCAGCAGTTTATCAGGAGGGGCTGATTTCTATGGCTACACCTTC.

This clone was picked up a small number of times. This chain uses TRBV2 with TRBJ1-3, with a weak D call TRBD1 (5 bases). The V and J ends lost 1 base and 0 bases respectively, with 7 bases between them. This CDR3 has 15 amino acids. Germline V gene sequence: CDR1 SNHLY, CDR2 FYNNEI. In nucleotides, the CDR3 is TGTGCCAGCAGTGAAGGGACAAACTCTGGAAACACCATATATTTT. This codes for CASSEGTNSGNTIYF.

In DNA form, the CDR3 reads TGTGCCAGCAGCAAAGAAAATGTACAGGGGGGGTTCCAAGAGACCCAGTACTTC. Translating it yields CASSKENVQGGFQETQYF. This sequence joins TRBV21-1 and TRBJ2-5; the table names TRBD1, a call not compared with the DNA. TRBV21-1 is a listed pseudogene. CDR3 length equals 18 residues.

The rearrangement links TRBV14 to TRBJ2-1, with 13 bases matching TRBD2. The V gene's germline CDR1 is SGHDN and CDR2 FVKESK. V shed 9 bases, J shed 5 bases, and the junction held 7 bases outside the gene matches. CDR3 length equals 15 residues. The CDR3: CASRLAGGRDNEQFF. The DNA for the CDR3 is TGTGCCAGTAGACTAGCGGGGGGCCGGGACAATGAGCAGTTCTTC.

Points on this clone: This same CDR3 is encoded by further DNA sequences in the sample. The chain employs TRBV7-9 and TRBJ2-1, with 7 bases that match TRBD1. The CDR3 has 16 residues. V shed 5 bases and J 0 bases; nucleotides not matched to a gene: 7. Germline CDR1 is SEHNR and CDR2 is FQNEAQ (reference sequence). DNA of the CDR3: TGTGCCAGCAGCCCAAGGGGGCTGAGCTCCTACAATGAGCAGTTCTTC. This codes for CASSPRGLSSYNEQFF. Using reference TRBV7-9 and TRBJ2-1 for the parts outside the CDR3, the full variable domain is DTGVSQNPRHKITKRGQNVTFRCDPISEHNRLYWYRQTLGQGPEFLTYFQNEAQLEKSRLLSDRFSAERPKGSFSTLEIQRTEQGDSAMYLCASSPRGLSSYNEQFFGPGTRLTVL.

This clone was detected a few times. This chain uses TRBV5-4 with TRBJ1-3; D is unresolved. This CDR3 has 12 amino acids. The V gene lost 0 bases and the J gene lost 9 bases, with 7 bases spanning the gap. Germline CDR1 and CDR2: SGHNT and YYREEE (reference sequence). The DNA for the CDR3 is TGTGCCAGCAGCTTGGGCCGGAGCACCATATATTTT. This codes for CASSLGRSTIYF.